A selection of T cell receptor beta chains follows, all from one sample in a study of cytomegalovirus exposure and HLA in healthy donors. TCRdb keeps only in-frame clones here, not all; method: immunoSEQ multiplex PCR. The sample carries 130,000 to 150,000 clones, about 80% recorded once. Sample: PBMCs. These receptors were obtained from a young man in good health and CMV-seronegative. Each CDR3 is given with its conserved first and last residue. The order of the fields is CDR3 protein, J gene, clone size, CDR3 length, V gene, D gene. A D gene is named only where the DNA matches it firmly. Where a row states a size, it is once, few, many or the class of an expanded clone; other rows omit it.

cdr3_aa: CASSPGTGGKPQHF
j_call: TRBJ1-5
clone_size: .
cdr3_length: 14
v_call: TRBV28
d_call: TRBD1

cdr3_aa: CASSEDATGLGQPQHF
j_call: TRBJ1-5
clone_size: .
cdr3_length: 16
v_call: TRBV2
d_call: TRBD1

cdr3_aa: CASSLRTSGSYEQYF
j_call: .
clone_size: .
cdr3_length: 15
v_call: TRBV28
d_call: TRBD2

cdr3_aa: CSASGTGDAFF
j_call: TRBJ1-1
clone_size: .
cdr3_length: 11
v_call: TRBV20-1
d_call: TRBD1

cdr3_aa: CASSKSPSRRRDREGQPQHF
j_call: TRBJ1-5
clone_size: .
cdr3_length: 20
v_call: TRBV27
d_call: TRBD1

cdr3_aa: CASSLWTGGSGYTF
j_call: TRBJ1-2
clone_size: .
cdr3_length: 14
v_call: TRBV27
d_call: TRBD1

cdr3_aa: CASSPQETGELFF
j_call: TRBJ2-2
clone_size: .
cdr3_length: 13
v_call: TRBV18
d_call: .

cdr3_aa: CASSWTSGYEQYF
j_call: TRBJ2-7
clone_size: .
cdr3_length: 13
v_call: TRBV27
d_call: TRBD2

cdr3_aa: CASRFTGNQPQHF
j_call: TRBJ1-5
clone_size: few
cdr3_length: 13
v_call: TRBV6-6
d_call: .

cdr3_aa: CASSTDRGRATNEKLFF
j_call: TRBJ1-4
clone_size: .
cdr3_length: 17
v_call: TRBV5-1
d_call: TRBD1

cdr3_aa: CASSESGRGYEQYF
j_call: TRBJ2-7
clone_size: .
cdr3_length: 14
v_call: TRBV10-2
d_call: .

cdr3_aa: CASSLAEAGTQYF
j_call: TRBJ2-3
clone_size: once
cdr3_length: 13
v_call: TRBV7-3
d_call: .

cdr3_aa: CASSVDSGNYNEQFF
j_call: TRBJ2-1
clone_size: .
cdr3_length: 15
v_call: TRBV9
d_call: TRBD2

cdr3_aa: CASKWGHNEQFF
j_call: TRBJ2-1
clone_size: .
cdr3_length: 12
v_call: TRBV6-1
d_call: .

cdr3_aa: CATCYIPGQANGYTF
j_call: TRBJ1-2
clone_size: few
cdr3_length: 15
v_call: TRBV2
d_call: TRBD1

cdr3_aa: CASSSGLAGVTDTQYF
j_call: TRBJ2-3
clone_size: .
cdr3_length: 16
v_call: TRBV7-3
d_call: TRBD2

cdr3_aa: CAISDQGNEQYF
j_call: TRBJ2-7
clone_size: .
cdr3_length: 12
v_call: TRBV10-3
d_call: .

cdr3_aa: CASSEEGVFYEQYF
j_call: TRBJ2-7
clone_size: .
cdr3_length: 14
v_call: TRBV2
d_call: .

cdr3_aa: CASSLALGINEQFF
j_call: TRBJ2-1
clone_size: .
cdr3_length: 14
v_call: TRBV7-2
d_call: .

cdr3_aa: CASTPRGQENTEAFF
j_call: TRBJ1-1
clone_size: .
cdr3_length: 15
v_call: TRBV2
d_call: .

cdr3_aa: CASRATGGNYGYTF
j_call: TRBJ1-2
clone_size: .
cdr3_length: 14
v_call: TRBV6-1
d_call: TRBD1

cdr3_aa: CASSSTRYGYEQYF
j_call: TRBJ2-7
clone_size: once
cdr3_length: 14
v_call: TRBV11-2
d_call: .

cdr3_aa: CASSARGRGNTIYF
j_call: TRBJ1-3
clone_size: .
cdr3_length: 14
v_call: TRBV6-1
d_call: TRBD1

cdr3_aa: CASSPRHTGADTQYF
j_call: TRBJ2-3
clone_size: .
cdr3_length: 15
v_call: TRBV7-8
d_call: TRBD1

cdr3_aa: CASSPTGAGELFF
j_call: TRBJ2-2
clone_size: .
cdr3_length: 13
v_call: TRBV11-2
d_call: TRBD1

cdr3_aa: CASSRYNEQFF
j_call: TRBJ2-1
clone_size: .
cdr3_length: 11
v_call: TRBV9
d_call: .

cdr3_aa: CASSFEGRSTDTQYF
j_call: TRBJ2-3
clone_size: .
cdr3_length: 15
v_call: TRBV28
d_call: .

cdr3_aa: CASSSVREKSIRTQYF
j_call: TRBJ2-5
clone_size: .
cdr3_length: 16
v_call: TRBV27
d_call: .

cdr3_aa: CASSAGRYQPQHF
j_call: TRBJ1-5
clone_size: few
cdr3_length: 13
v_call: TRBV19
d_call: .

cdr3_aa: CASSTTSARGRETQYF
j_call: TRBJ2-5
clone_size: once
cdr3_length: 16
v_call: TRBV19
d_call: TRBD2

cdr3_aa: CASSHLSQFSGNTIYF
j_call: TRBJ1-3
clone_size: .
cdr3_length: 16
v_call: TRBV14
d_call: .

cdr3_aa: CASSLRRKDSPLHF
j_call: TRBJ1-6
clone_size: .
cdr3_length: 14
v_call: TRBV27
d_call: .

cdr3_aa: CASSLGAFIYEQYF
j_call: .
clone_size: once
cdr3_length: 14
v_call: TRBV7-8
d_call: .

cdr3_aa: CASSQDEGTDSSSYNSPLHF
j_call: TRBJ1-6
clone_size: .
cdr3_length: 20
v_call: TRBV4-1
d_call: .

cdr3_aa: CASSVLGGNTEAFF
j_call: TRBJ1-1
clone_size: once
cdr3_length: 14
v_call: TRBV9
d_call: .

cdr3_aa: CASSVEGLAGGYTDTQYF
j_call: TRBJ2-3
clone_size: once
cdr3_length: 18
v_call: TRBV9
d_call: TRBD2

cdr3_aa: CASSPGTGHYEQYF
j_call: TRBJ2-7
clone_size: .
cdr3_length: 14
v_call: TRBV28
d_call: TRBD1

cdr3_aa: CASSLGGESYNEQFF
j_call: TRBJ2-1
clone_size: .
cdr3_length: 15
v_call: TRBV5-1
d_call: .

cdr3_aa: CASSRLAQNEQFF
j_call: TRBJ2-1
clone_size: .
cdr3_length: 13
v_call: TRBV4-1
d_call: TRBD2

cdr3_aa: CASSAGGTATNEKLFF
j_call: TRBJ1-4
clone_size: .
cdr3_length: 16
v_call: TRBV9
d_call: TRBD1

cdr3_aa: CASSSSPGIEGEAFF
j_call: TRBJ1-1
clone_size: .
cdr3_length: 15
v_call: TRBV7-2
d_call: .

cdr3_aa: CASSRQGFGNTIYF
j_call: TRBJ1-3
clone_size: few
cdr3_length: 14
v_call: TRBV19
d_call: TRBD1

cdr3_aa: CAWARGLAKNIQYF
j_call: TRBJ2-4
clone_size: .
cdr3_length: 14
v_call: TRBV30
d_call: TRBD1

cdr3_aa: CASSLRDRGYNEQFF
j_call: TRBJ2-1
clone_size: .
cdr3_length: 15
v_call: TRBV7-9
d_call: TRBD1

cdr3_aa: CASSESIKDYSTGELFF
j_call: TRBJ2-2
clone_size: .
cdr3_length: 17
v_call: TRBV10-1
d_call: .

cdr3_aa: CASSLGTGGYANEKLFF
j_call: TRBJ1-4
clone_size: .
cdr3_length: 17
v_call: TRBV7-8
d_call: TRBD1

cdr3_aa: CASTGSRQGSGEQYF
j_call: TRBJ2-7
clone_size: few
cdr3_length: 15
v_call: TRBV2
d_call: .